The 8 T cell receptor beta chains presented below share a single source sample, sequenced in a study of blood T cell repertoires in COVID-19. The table came from immunoSEQ multiplex PCR; TCRdb's copy has only in-frame clones and leaves some out. The table shows roughly 230,000 clones, with 89% occurring only once. The source material was peripheral blood. The receptor source for this set is a woman in her 40s who had recovered from COVID-19.

The V and J genes are TRBV18 and TRBJ1-2, with 10 bases identical to TRBD1. CDR3 length: 17 residues. J was trimmed by 6 bases and V by 6 bases; bases with no gene match: 16. Germline-derived CDR1 and CDR2 are KGHSH and LQKENI. The CDR3 loop is CASSREGTGVPSHGYTF. CDR3 sequence (DNA): TGTGCCAGCTCCAGGGAGGGGACAGGGGTTCCCTCGCATGGCTACACCTTC.

V usage is TRBV19 and J usage is TRBJ1-1; D call uncertain. Trimming removed 10 bases from V and 11 bases from J, with 17 bases in between. CDR1 and CDR2 (germline): LNHDA, SQIVND (reference sequence). This CDR3 is 11 amino acids long. DNA of the CDR3: TGTGCCACCCGAGACCGTAGGGAGGCTTTCTTT. Translated: CATRDRREAFF.

The chain is built from TRBV18 and TRBJ1-2; maybe TRBD1 (5 bases). The V end was cut by 6 bases, the J end by 8 bases, with 22 bases between. The CDR3 contains 15 residues. Per the germline V gene, CDR1 is KGHSH and CDR2 is LQKENI. The CDR3 is CASSRGRGEGDGYTF. The CDR3 DNA reads TGTGCCAGCTCCCGAGGGAGGGGAGAAGGGGACGGCTACACCTTC.

The J gene is TRBJ2-2, the V gene TRBV6-2 or TRBV6-3, with D possibly TRBD1 on 6 matching bases. The CDR3 covers 17 residues. CDR1 MNHEY and CDR2 SVGEGT come from the germline V gene. With 6 bases removed from V and 5 bases from J, the gap between germline ends came to 22 bases. CDR3 loop: CASSTSNRAPWTGELFF. For the CDR3, the DNA is TGTGCCAGCAGCACGAGTAACAGGGCTCCCTGGACCGGGGAGCTGTTTTTT.

This sequence joins TRBV18 and TRBJ1-5, with D unclear. V was pared by 6 bases and J by 5 bases, with 14 bases between. Germline V lookup: CDR1 KGHSH, CDR2 LQKENI. This CDR3 has 14 amino acids. CDR3 nucleotides: TGTGCCAGCTCGCTAGGGAGACGAGATCAGCCCCAGCATTTT. The encoded protein is CASSLGRRDQPQHF.

The rearrangement links TRBV28 to TRBJ2-2, with D perhaps matching TRBD2 (6 bases). Germline V gives CDR1 MDHEN, CDR2 SYDVKM. The V end lost 3 bases, the J end lost 4 bases, and 9 bases lay between the germline ends. The CDR3 contains 14 residues. The CDR3 protein is CASSFYGGTGELFF. The DNA for the CDR3 is TGTGCCAGCAGTTTCTACGGGGGCACCGGGGAGCTGTTTTTT.

The chain is built from TRBV5-6 and TRBJ1-1; 7 bases align to TRBD1. V was clipped by 0 bases and J by 3 bases; unmatched bases: 5. Germline V lookup: CDR1 SGHDT, CDR2 YYEEEE. The CDR3 extends over 15 amino acids. The CDR3: CASSLGFTGDTEAFF. As DNA, the CDR3 is TGTGCCAGCAGCTTGGGGTTTACAGGGGACACTGAAGCTTTCTTT.

V usage is TRBV27 and J usage is TRBJ2-7; the match to TRBD1 covers 8 bases. This CDR3 has 13 residues. From germline, CDR1 is MNHEY and CDR2 SMNVEV (reference sequence). V was clipped by 5 bases and J by 5 bases; unmatched bases: 5. The CDR3 bases are TGTGCCAGCAGTGACAGGGGTAGACACGAGCAGTACTTC. Protein product: CASSDRGRHEQYF.